This TCR beta chain was recorded in a study of CD8+ T cells in alopecia areata. Alopecia areata patients had lesional scalp punch biopsies and peripheral blood taken from them. Extraction and reverse transcription of RNA yielded cDNA as the sequencing template. The table came from immunoSEQ multiplex PCR; TCRdb's copy has only in-frame clones and leaves some out. The data hold more than 8,500 clones, with around 67% observed a single time. V lost 0 bases and J lost 0; bases outside the gene matches: 8. The CDR3 has 18 residues. Germline loops: CDR1 MGHRA, CDR2 YSYEKL. Specimen: skin. The chain uses TRBV4-1 and TRBJ1-2, with TRBD1 matching 9 bases. The origin of this receptor is a human donor with alopecia areata. The CDR3 loop is CASSQEPAGTGTNYGYTF. The CDR3 region has the DNA TGCGCCAGCAGCCAAGAACCCGCCGGGACAGGGACTAACTATGGCTACACCTTC.